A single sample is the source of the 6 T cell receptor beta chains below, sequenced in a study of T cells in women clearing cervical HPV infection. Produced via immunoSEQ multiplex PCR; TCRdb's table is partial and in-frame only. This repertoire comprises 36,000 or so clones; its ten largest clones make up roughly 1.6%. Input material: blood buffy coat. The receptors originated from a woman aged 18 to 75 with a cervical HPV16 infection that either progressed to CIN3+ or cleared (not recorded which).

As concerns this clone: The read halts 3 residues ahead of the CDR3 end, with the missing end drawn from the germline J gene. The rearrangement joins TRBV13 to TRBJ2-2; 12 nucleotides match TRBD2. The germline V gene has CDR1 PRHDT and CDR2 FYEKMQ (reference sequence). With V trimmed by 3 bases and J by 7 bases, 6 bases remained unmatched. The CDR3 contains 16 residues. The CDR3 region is CASSFPSGGAFGELFF. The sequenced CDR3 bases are TGTGCCAGCAGCTTCCCTAGCGGGGGGGCGTTCGGGGAG.

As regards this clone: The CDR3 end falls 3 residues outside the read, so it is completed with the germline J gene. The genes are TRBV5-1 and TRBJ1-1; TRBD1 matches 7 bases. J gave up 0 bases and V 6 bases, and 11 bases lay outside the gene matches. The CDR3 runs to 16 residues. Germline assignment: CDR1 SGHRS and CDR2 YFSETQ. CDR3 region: CASTYSGTVMNTEAFF. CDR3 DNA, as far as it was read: TGCGCCAGCACTTACTCGGGGACAGTCATGAACACTGAA.

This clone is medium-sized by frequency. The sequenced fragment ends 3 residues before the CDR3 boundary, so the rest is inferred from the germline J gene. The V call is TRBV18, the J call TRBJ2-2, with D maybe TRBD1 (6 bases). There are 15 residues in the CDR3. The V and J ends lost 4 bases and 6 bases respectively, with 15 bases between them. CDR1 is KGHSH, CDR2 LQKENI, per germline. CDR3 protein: CASSRDNQASGELFF. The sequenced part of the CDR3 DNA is TGTGCCAGCTCACGGGACAATCAGGCTTCCGGGGAG.

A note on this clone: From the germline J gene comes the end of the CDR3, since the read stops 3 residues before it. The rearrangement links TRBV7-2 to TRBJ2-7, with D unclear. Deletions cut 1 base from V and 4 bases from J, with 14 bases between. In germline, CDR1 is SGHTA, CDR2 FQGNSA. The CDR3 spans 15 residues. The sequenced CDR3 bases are TGTGCCAGCAGCTTAGTGGGCGCCCAATCTTACGAG. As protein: CASSLVGAQSYE. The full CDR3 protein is CASSLVGAQSYEQYF.

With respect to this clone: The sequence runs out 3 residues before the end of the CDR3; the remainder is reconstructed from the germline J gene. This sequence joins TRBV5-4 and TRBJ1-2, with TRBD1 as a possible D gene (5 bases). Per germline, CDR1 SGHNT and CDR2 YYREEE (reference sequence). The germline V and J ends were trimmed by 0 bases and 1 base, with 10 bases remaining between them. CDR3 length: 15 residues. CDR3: CASSLVTEINYGYTF. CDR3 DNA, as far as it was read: TGTGCCAGCAGCTTGGTGACAGAGATTAACTATGGC. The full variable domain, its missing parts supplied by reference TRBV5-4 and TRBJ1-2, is ETGVTQSPTHLIKTRGQQVTLRCSSQSGHNTVSWYQQALGQGPQFIFQYYREEENGRGNFPPRFSGLQFPNYSSELNVNALELDDSALYLCASSLVTEINYGYTFGSGTRLTVV.

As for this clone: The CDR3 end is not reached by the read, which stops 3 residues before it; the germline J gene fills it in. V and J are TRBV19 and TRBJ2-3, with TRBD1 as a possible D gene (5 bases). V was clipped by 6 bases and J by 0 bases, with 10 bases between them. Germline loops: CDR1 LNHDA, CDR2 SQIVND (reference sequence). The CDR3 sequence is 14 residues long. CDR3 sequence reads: CASSYRISTDTQYF. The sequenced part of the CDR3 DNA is TGTGCCAGTAGCTACAGGATTAGCACAGATACG. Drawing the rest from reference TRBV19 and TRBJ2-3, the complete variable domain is DGGITQSPKYLFRKEGQNVTLSCEQNLNHDAMYWYRQDPGQGLRLIYYSQIVNDFQKGDIAEGYSVSREKKESFPLTVTSAQKNPTAFYLCASSYRISTDTQYFGPGTRLTVL.